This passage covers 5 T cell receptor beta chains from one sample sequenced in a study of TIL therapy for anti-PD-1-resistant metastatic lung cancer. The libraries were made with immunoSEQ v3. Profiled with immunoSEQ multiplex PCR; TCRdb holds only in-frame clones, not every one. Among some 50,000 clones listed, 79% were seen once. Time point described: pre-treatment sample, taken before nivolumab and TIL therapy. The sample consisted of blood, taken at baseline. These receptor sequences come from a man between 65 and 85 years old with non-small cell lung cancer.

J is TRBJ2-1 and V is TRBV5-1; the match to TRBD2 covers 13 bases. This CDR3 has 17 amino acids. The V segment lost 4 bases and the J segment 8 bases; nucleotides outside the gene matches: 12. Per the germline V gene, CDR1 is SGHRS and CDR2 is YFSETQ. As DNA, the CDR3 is TGCGCCAGCAGCAACGGCACTAGCGGGAGGGCCAGGGATGAGCAGTTCTTC. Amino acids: CASSNGTSGRARDEQFF.

The CDR3 DNA reads as TGTGCCAGCAGGGAGACTCGCCCCTACGAGCAGTACTTC. Translating it yields CASRETRPYEQYF. The V and J genes are TRBV6-5 and TRBJ2-7; D is ambiguous. This CDR3 has 13 amino acids. Germline assignment: CDR1 MNHEY and CDR2 SVGAGI. V dropped 6 bases and J dropped 2 bases, with 11 bases sitting between them.

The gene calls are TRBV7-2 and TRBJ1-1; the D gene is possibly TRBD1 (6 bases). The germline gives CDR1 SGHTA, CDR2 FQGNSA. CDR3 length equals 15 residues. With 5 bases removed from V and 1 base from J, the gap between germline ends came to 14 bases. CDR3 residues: CASSQGPYKNTEAFF. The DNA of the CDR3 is TGTGCCAGCAGCCAGGGGCCCTACAAGAACACTGAAGCTTTCTTT.

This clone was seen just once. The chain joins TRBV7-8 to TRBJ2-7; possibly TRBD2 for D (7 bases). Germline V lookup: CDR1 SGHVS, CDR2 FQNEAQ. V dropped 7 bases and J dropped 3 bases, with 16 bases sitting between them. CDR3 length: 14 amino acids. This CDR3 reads CASNPGAGHYEQYF. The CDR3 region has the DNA TGTGCCAGCAACCCGGGAGCGGGACACTACGAGCAGTACTTC.

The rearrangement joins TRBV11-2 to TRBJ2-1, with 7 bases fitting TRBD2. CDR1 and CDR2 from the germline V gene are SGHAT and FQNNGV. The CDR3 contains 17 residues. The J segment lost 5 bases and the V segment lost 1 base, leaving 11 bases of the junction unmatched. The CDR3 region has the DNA TGTGCCAGCAGCTTAGCCGGGGGGAAGGGTAGAAACAATGAGCAGTTCTTC. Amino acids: CASSLAGGKGRNNEQFF.